The 26 T cell receptor beta chains below were found in one sample sequenced in a study of OX40 agonist ivuxolimab in advanced cancers. Sequencing was performed with immunoSEQ multiplex PCR; in TCRdb, only in-frame clones are kept and a portion is missing. This repertoire shows about 61,000 clones, roughly 85% found once; its top ten account for approximately 0.49%. The sample in question was CD4+ or CD8+ T cells sorted from blood, obtained in a trial of the OX40 agonist ivuxolimab. The origin of the receptors is an adult with an advanced solid tumor such as melanoma, head and neck, liver or kidney cancer.

The V gene is TRBV29-1, the J gene TRBJ2-3; D uncertain. CDR3 length equals 14 residues. V gave up 0 bases and J gave up 2 bases, with 9 bases separating them. Germline values: CDR1 SQVTM, CDR2 ANQGSEA. The CDR3 loop reads CSVEDPGFTDTQYF. The CDR3 DNA follows: TGCAGCGTTGAAGATCCCGGGTTCACAGATACGCAGTATTTT.

This rearrangement joins TRBV5-1 to TRBJ1-2; D unresolved. Per germline, CDR1 SGHRS and CDR2 YFSETQ. The CDR3 runs to 13 residues. Trimming removed 1 base from V and 5 bases from J, with 9 bases in between. The CDR3 DNA reads TGCGCCAGCAGCTTGTCGGTCGAGTATGGCTACACCTTC. Translating it yields CASSLSVEYGYTF.

This clone has more than one count but fewer than ten. The V gene is TRBV4-3, the J gene TRBJ1-1; D ambiguous. V was clipped by 0 bases and J by 5 bases, with 7 bases between them. CDR1 is LGHNA, CDR2 YSLEER, per germline. The CDR3 is made up of 13 amino acids. Here the CDR3 DNA reads TGCGCCAGCAGCCAAGAACGGGAAACTGAAGCTTTCTTT. This codes for CASSQERETEAFF.

V is TRBV5-1 and J is TRBJ2-5; a possible D gene is TRBD2 (6 bases). The CDR3 consists of 13 residues. Germline CDR1 is SGHRS and CDR2 is YFSETQ. The V and J ends lost 1 base and 3 bases respectively, with 7 bases between them. In DNA form, the CDR3 reads TGCGCCAGCAGCTTGAGGAGGGAAGAGACCCAGTACTTC. The encoded protein is CASSLRREETQYF.

The chain carries TRBV5-1 and TRBJ2-3; 7 nucleotides align to TRBD2. Germline trimming cut 4 bases from V and 0 bases from J; bases unmatched to any gene: 8. The germline V gene has CDR1 SGHRS and CDR2 YFSETQ. CDR3 length: 16 residues. In DNA, the CDR3 is TGCGCCAGCAGCCCGGCACTAGCGACTAGCACAGATACGCAGTATTTT. Translated: CASSPALATSTDTQYF. Combining the CDR3 with reference TRBV5-1 and TRBJ2-3 gives the whole variable domain KAGVTQTPRYLIKTRGQQVTLSCSPISGHRSVSWYQQTPGQGLQFLFEYFSETQRNKGNFPGRFSGRQFSNSRSEMNVSTLELGDSALYLCASSPALATSTDTQYFGPGTRLTVL.

This clone has a handful of counts. The genes are TRBV10-3 and TRBJ1-1; possibly TRBD1 for D (5 bases). The CDR3 sequence is 13 residues long. Per the germline V gene, CDR1 is ENHRY and CDR2 is SYGVKD. Trimming pared 0 bases from V and 6 bases from J, leaving 8 bases between. In DNA form, the CDR3 reads TGTGCCATCAGTGAGTCAGGGGTGGCTGAAGCTTTCTTT. Amino acid sequence: CAISESGVAEAFF.

This clone has only one observation. The rearrangement joins TRBV7-7 to TRBJ2-7; 7 bases map to TRBD1. Germline V lookup: CDR1 SSHAT, CDR2 FNYEAQ (reference sequence). This CDR3 contains 13 residues. The CDR3 loop is CASAGGELSEQYF. Here the CDR3 DNA reads TGTGCTAGCGCAGGGGGAGAGTTGAGCGAGCAGTACTTC.

This chain connects TRBV18 to TRBJ2-6; possibly TRBD1 for D (5 bases). This CDR3 has 16 amino acids. CDR1 is KGHSH, CDR2 LQKENI, per germline. V lost 9 bases and J lost 2, with 17 bases in between. CDR3 in DNA: TGTGCCAGTTCGGGTCCAGGGCGGCCTGGGGCCAACGTCCTGACTTTC. It translates to CASSGPGRPGANVLTF.

The chain couples TRBV15 to TRBJ2-1, with TRBD1 matching over 7 bases. In germline, CDR1 is LNHNV, CDR2 YYDKDF (reference sequence). V lost 0 bases, J lost 5 bases, and 4 bases stayed unmatched. This CDR3 region has 15 residues. The CDR3 nucleotides read TGTGCCACCAGCAGAGATGGGGGACAGAACAATGAGCAGTTCTTC. Protein product: CATSRDGGQNNEQFF.

This clone was counted a single time. The V gene is TRBV2, the J gene TRBJ1-5; 7 nucleotides match TRBD1. The CDR3 consists of 18 residues. J was trimmed by 0 bases and V by 4 bases; bases with no gene match: 12. Germline lookup yields CDR1 SNHLY and CDR2 FYNNEI. The CDR3 bases are TGTGCCAGCAGTGGGGGGGCCGGGACAGAGTATAGCAATCAGCCCCAGCATTTT. As protein: CASSGGAGTEYSNQPQHF.

CDR3 amino acids: CASTFQGGKAFF. The CDR3 bases are TGTGCCAGCACCTTCCAGGGAGGGAAGGCTTTCTTT. The V and J genes are TRBV7-9 and TRBJ1-1, with D possibly TRBD1 on 5 matching bases. Per germline, CDR1 SEHNR and CDR2 FQNEAQ (reference sequence). Trimming pared 7 bases from V and 11 bases from J, leaving 17 bases between. The CDR3 is 12 amino acids.

The V call is TRBV18, the J call TRBJ1-5; unclear D gene. Germline lookup yields CDR1 KGHSH and CDR2 LQKENI. The CDR3 loop spans 16 amino acids. V gave up 3 bases and J gave up 0 bases, with 12 bases separating them. Here the CDR3 reads CASSPQRPDSNQPQHF. Written as DNA, the CDR3 is TGTGCCAGCTCACCGCAGCGGCCGGATAGCAATCAGCCCCAGCATTTT.

This clone was seen only once. The chain links TRBV18 to TRBJ2-7; 10 bases match TRBD1. The ends lost 3 bases at V and 4 bases at J; junction bases unmatched: 3. Germline V gives CDR1 KGHSH, CDR2 LQKENI. There are 14 residues in the CDR3. The CDR3 region is CASSPDRGRYEQYF. Here the CDR3 DNA reads TGTGCCAGCTCACCTGACAGGGGGCGATACGAGCAGTACTTC.

V is TRBV11-2 and J is TRBJ1-2; D gene ambiguous. Germline V CDR1 and CDR2: SGHAT, FQNNGV. V was shortened by 2 bases and J by 6 bases, with 13 bases between the two germline ends. The CDR3 spans 14 residues. The CDR3 DNA reads TGTGCCAGCAGCTTATTAGGCACTTCCAATGGCTACACCTTC. Residues: CASSLLGTSNGYTF.

V usage is TRBV19 and J usage is TRBJ2-7; 7 bases fit TRBD1. This CDR3 spans 14 amino acids. Germline loops: CDR1 LNHDA, CDR2 SQIVND (reference sequence). J gave up 3 bases and V 4 bases, and 6 bases lay outside the gene matches. The CDR3 DNA is TGTGCCAGTAGTAAGACAGGGAGAGGCTACGAGCAGTACTTC. As protein: CASSKTGRGYEQYF.

This chain uses TRBV10-3 with TRBJ2-3, with 12 bases lining up with TRBD2. V lost 5 bases and J lost 3; bases outside the gene matches: 6. Germline V gene sequence: CDR1 ENHRY, CDR2 SYGVKD. CDR3 length equals 16 residues. This CDR3 is CAISSTGTSGTDTQYF. The CDR3 DNA reads as TGTGCCATCAGTAGCACCGGGACTAGCGGGACAGATACGCAGTATTTT.

This clone has only a few counts. The chain carries TRBV5-6 and TRBJ2-3, with D possibly TRBD2 on 5 matching bases. V was clipped by 0 bases and J by 4 bases, with 21 bases between them. Germline lookup yields CDR1 SGHDT and CDR2 YYEEEE. This CDR3 is built from 18 residues. The CDR3 DNA is TGTGCCAGCAGCTTGGGGCGCCTCGGAGGAGGAGTGCCAGATACGCAGTATTTT. Its protein product is CASSLGRLGGGVPDTQYF.

V usage is TRBV11-2 and J usage is TRBJ2-2; TRBD2 aligns across 11 bases. The CDR3 runs 16 residues. The germline V gene encodes CDR1 SGHAT and CDR2 FQNNGV. Trimming took 3 bases from V and 6 from J; bases not matched to a gene: 6. The CDR3 nucleotides read TGTGCCAGCAGCTTGAATAGCGGGAGGGCCGCCGGGGAGCTGTTTTTT. Amino acids: CASSLNSGRAAGELFF.

This clone was counted once. The identical CDR3 is also encoded by other nucleotide sequences in the sample. The rearrangement joins TRBV30 to TRBJ1-2, with a possible D match to TRBD1 (6 bases). The CDR3 runs to 12 residues. Germline V gene lookup returns CDR1 GTSNPN and CDR2 SVGIG (reference sequence). V lost 4 bases and J 8 bases, leaving 14 bases between the germline ends. The CDR3 region is CAWTLGGRGYTF. The CDR3, as DNA: TGTGCCTGGACGTTAGGGGGTCGGGGCTACACCTTC.

V usage is TRBV11-3 and J usage is TRBJ2-1; the match to TRBD1 covers 8 bases. From germline, CDR1 is SGHNT and CDR2 YENEEA. J lost 0 bases, V lost 4 bases, and 5 bases had no gene match. This CDR3 region has 16 residues. This CDR3 reads CASSSQGASSYNEQFF. As DNA, the CDR3 is TGTGCCAGCAGCTCCCAGGGGGCTAGCTCCTACAATGAGCAGTTCTTC.

The chain is built from TRBV5-1 and TRBJ2-1; 11 bases are a match to TRBD1. CDR3 length equals 17 residues. Per germline, CDR1 SGHRS and CDR2 YFSETQ. After removal of 4 bases from V and 5 bases from J, the junction contained 11 bases not matched to a gene. As DNA, the CDR3 is TGCGCCAGCAGCCCTACCCCCGGGACAGGGGGAAACAATGAGCAGTTCTTC. Its translation is CASSPTPGTGGNNEQFF.

The gene calls are TRBV20-1 and TRBJ2-5; D gene unclear. Germline V gene sequence: CDR1 DFQATT, CDR2 SNEGSKA (reference sequence). V was clipped by 2 bases and J by 4 bases, with 5 bases between them. The CDR3 sequence is 11 residues long. CDR3 DNA: TGCAGTGCTAGATACGGAGAGACCCAGTACTTC. Its protein is CSARYGETQYF.

This clone was detected only a few times. The J gene is TRBJ2-3, the V gene TRBV30, with 11 bases lining up with TRBD2. Germline V gene sequence: CDR1 GTSNPN, CDR2 SVGIG (reference sequence). The CDR3 length is 15 residues. The J segment lost 7 bases and the V segment lost 4 bases, leaving 10 bases of the junction unmatched. The CDR3 DNA follows: TGTGCCTGGATAGCGGGAGGGCCGTTTGAAAATACGCAGTATTTT. Translating gives CAWIAGGPFENTQYF.

The chain is built from TRBV10-3 and TRBJ2-3; D assignment may be TRBD1 or TRBD2 (5 bases each). The CDR3 spans 18 residues. Germline V gives CDR1 ENHRY, CDR2 SYGVKD. With 1 base removed from V and 1 base from J, the gap between germline ends came to 18 bases. This CDR3 reads CAISELSPGRGGTDTQYF. Here the CDR3 DNA reads TGTGCCATCAGTGAGTTGAGTCCGGGCAGAGGGGGCACAGATACGCAGTATTTT.

V and J are TRBV5-1 and TRBJ2-7; D is possibly TRBD1 (5 bases). This CDR3 is built from 16 residues. The germline CDR1 and CDR2 sequences are SGHRS and YFSETQ. Trimming stripped 0 bases from V and 1 base from J, with 14 bases between. This CDR3 reads CASSLVSGPTSYEQYF. The CDR3 bases are TGCGCCAGCAGCTTGGTATCAGGGCCTACATCCTACGAGCAGTACTTC. The variable domain in full, completed from reference TRBV5-1 and TRBJ2-7, reads KAGVTQTPRYLIKTRGQQVTLSCSPISGHRSVSWYQQTPGQGLQFLFEYFSETQRNKGNFPGRFSGRQFSNSRSEMNVSTLELGDSALYLCASSLVSGPTSYEQYFGPGTRLTVT.

The chain is built from TRBV9 and TRBJ2-5, with D tentatively TRBD1 (6 bases). CDR1 and CDR2 from the germline V gene are SGDLS and YYNGEE. The CDR3 covers 16 residues. V was trimmed by 0 bases and J by 3 bases, leaving 15 bases between them. The CDR3 bases are TGTGCCAGCAGCGTAGATTGGAACAGGGCGGAAGAGACCCAGTACTTC. It is translated as CASSVDWNRAEETQYF.